A single sample is the source of the 29 T cell receptor beta chains below, sequenced in a study of T-cell reconstitution after alpha-beta-depleted transplantation in children. Library preparation (for TCRbeta) was performed with unique molecular identifiers. TCRdb re-called the PCR reads through MiXCR, storing one row per CDR3 protein. The table includes 95,000 to 150,000 distinct CDR3 sequences, roughly 24% detected once. The source material was PBMCs, mostly from graft donor cells, sampled 180 days after TCRalphabeta/CD19-depleted stem cell transplant. The receptors here all came from a male patient between 2 and 10 years old who had a stem cell transplant for chronic granulomatous disease, so the T cells may come from the graft donor.

The V call is TRBV27, the J call TRBJ2-7, with 7 positions matching TRBD2. The CDR3 runs 16 residues. Germline V lookup: CDR1 MNHEY, CDR2 SMNVEV (reference sequence). V trimming: 5 bases; J trimming: 2 bases; junction bases outside the gene matches: 12. The CDR3 region has the DNA TGTGCCAGCAGTCAAGTAGCGGGCCAATTCCCCTACGAGCAGTACTTC. Translation: CASSQVAGQFPYEQYF.

The chain is built from TRBV11-2 and TRBJ2-3, with TRBD2 matching over 10 bases. The CDR3 spans 16 residues. Germline trimming cut 1 base from V and 1 base from J; bases unmatched to any gene: 2. Germline assignment: CDR1 SGHAT and CDR2 FQNNGV. The CDR3 region has the DNA TGTGCCAGCAGCTTAGGTAGCGGGGGGCGCACAGATACGCAGTATTTT. Translating it yields CASSLGSGGRTDTQYF.

Only a few counts were recorded for this clonotype. The chain joins TRBV7-9 to TRBJ2-1; D perhaps matches TRBD2 (5 bases). V lost 1 base to trimming and J lost 9 bases, with 19 bases between them. CDR3 length: 16 residues. CDR1 and CDR2 from the germline V gene are SEHNR and FQNEAQ (reference sequence). The CDR3 spells CASSLGSADLEGEQFF. The CDR3 region has the DNA TGTGCCAGCAGCTTAGGTTCAGCGGACCTTGAGGGTGAGCAGTTCTTC.

J is TRBJ2-2 and V is TRBV28; TRBD1 aligns across 11 bases. The V and J ends lost 6 bases and 4 bases, in that order; junction bases with no gene match: 13. The CDR3 length is 18 residues. Germline assignment: CDR1 MDHEN and CDR2 SYDVKM. The CDR3 nucleotides are TGTGCCAGCAGCCCTCTCCCGGGACAGGGGGTTCTCACCGGGGAGCTGTTTTTT. This gives the protein CASSPLPGQGVLTGELFF. Full variable domain (rest looked up from reference TRBV28 and TRBJ2-2): DVKVTQSSRYLVKRTGEKVFLECVQDMDHENMFWYRQDPGLGLRLIYFSYDVKMKEKGDIPEGYSVSREKKERFSLILESASTNQTSMYLCASSPLPGQGVLTGELFFGEGSRLTVL.

Ten or more counts support this clonotype. The V call is TRBV5-6, the J call TRBJ1-5; TRBD1 matches 8 bases. V shed 2 bases, J shed 5 bases, and the junction held 3 bases outside the gene matches. Germline CDR1 is SGHDT and CDR2 is YYEEEE. The CDR3 contains 14 residues. CDR3 sequence: CASSLQGVHQPQHF. The DNA for the CDR3 is TGTGCCAGCAGCTTACAGGGGGTGCATCAGCCCCAGCATTTT. Looking up the rest from reference TRBV5-6 and TRBJ1-5 gives the full variable domain: DAGVTQSPTHLIKTRGQQVTLRCSPKSGHDTVSWYQQALGQGPQFIFQYYEEEERQRGNFPDRFSGHQFPNYSSELNVNALLLGDSALYLCASSLQGVHQPQHFGDGTRLSIL.

This clonotype was observed a handful of times. V gene TRBV6-1 combines with J gene TRBJ1-3, with 8 positions matching TRBD1. CDR3 length: 15 amino acids. Germline V CDR1 and CDR2: MNHNS, SASEGT. The J segment lost 1 base and the V segment lost 5 bases, leaving 4 bases of the junction unmatched. CDR3 nucleotide sequence: TGTGCCAGCAGTCCTCGGACAGGGTCTGGAAACACCATATATTTT. Translation gives CASSPRTGSGNTIYF.

The chain links TRBV20-1 to TRBJ1-6, with 8 bases that match TRBD1. Germline V lookup: CDR1 DFQATT, CDR2 SNEGSKA (reference sequence). V lost 2 bases, J lost 8 bases, and 5 bases stayed unmatched. The CDR3 has 14 residues. The CDR3 spells CSARRTGSDSPLHF. The DNA of the CDR3 is TGCAGTGCTAGAAGGACAGGGAGTGATTCACCCCTCCACTTT.

This clonotype was observed many times. The chain employs TRBV5-5 and TRBJ2-2, with no clear D. The germline V gene encodes CDR1 SGHKS and CDR2 YYEKEE (reference sequence). The CDR3 spans 14 residues. V lost 1 base and J 0 bases, leaving 4 bases between the germline ends. Here the CDR3 DNA reads TGTGCCAGCAGCTTGTCTCCGAACACCGGGGAGCTGTTTTTT. The encoded protein is CASSLSPNTGELFF.

This clonotype was picked up a small number of times. J is TRBJ1-1 and V is TRBV20-1; possible D gene TRBD1, 5 bases. This CDR3 spans 15 amino acids. V was cut by 4 bases and J by 6 bases, with 21 bases left in between. CDR1 and CDR2 from the germline V gene are DFQATT and SNEGSKA (reference sequence). CDR3 DNA: TGCAGTGCTAAGGAGAGTTGGTGGGGGTTCGCTGAAGCTTTCTTT. Its translation: CSAKESWWGFAEAFF.

The chain recombines TRBV6-1 with TRBJ2-1; perhaps TRBD2 as D (6 bases). The CDR3 runs to 14 residues. Germline CDR1 reads MNHNS; CDR2 reads SASEGT. V lost 6 bases and J lost 0, with 9 bases in between. The CDR3, as DNA: TGTGCCAGCAGGACCGGGAGCTCCTACAATGAGCAGTTCTTC. Translated: CASRTGSSYNEQFF.

The rearrangement uses TRBV5-1 and TRBJ2-7; 8 positions agree with TRBD1. The V gene's germline CDR1 is SGHRS and CDR2 YFSETQ. This CDR3 contains 14 residues. V shed 3 bases and J 5 bases; nucleotides not matched to a gene: 7. CDR3 coding DNA: TGCGCCAGCAGCTCCGGGCAGGGGGCCAACGAGCAGTACTTC. Its protein product is CASSSGQGANEQYF.

The sample holds many counts of this clonotype. The chain combines TRBV6-5 with TRBJ2-3, with no clear D. From germline, CDR1 is MNHEY and CDR2 SVGAGI. Between the trimmed V and J ends, which lost 2 bases and 2 bases, there was a span of 8 bases. This CDR3 comprises 14 residues. The CDR3 is CASSYDWNTDTQYF. CDR3 coding DNA: TGTGCCAGCAGTTACGACTGGAACACAGATACGCAGTATTTT.

This clonotype was detected ten times or more. The chain has TRBV12-3 or TRBV12-4 and TRBJ2-1; unclear D gene. The CDR3 covers 12 residues. Trimming left V 1 base short and J 6 bases short, with 4 bases between. This chain's CDR3 is CASSLVGNEQFF. Written as DNA, the CDR3 is TGTGCCAGCAGTTTAGTCGGCAATGAGCAGTTCTTC.

This clonotype has at least ten counts. The chain is built from TRBV20-1 and TRBJ2-3; a weak D match, TRBD2 (5 bases). Germline CDR1 is DFQATT and CDR2 is SNEGSKA (reference sequence). V lost 7 bases to trimming and J lost 3 bases, with 11 bases between them. The CDR3 runs 12 residues. CDR3 protein: CSGTRRTDTQYF. CDR3 bases: TGCAGTGGAACGAGGAGGACAGATACGCAGTATTTT.

This chain connects TRBV12-3 or TRBV12-4 to TRBJ2-2; TRBD2 aligns across 13 bases. This CDR3 is built from 19 residues. V was clipped by 6 bases and J by 5 bases; unmatched bases: 15. CDR3 loop: CASSPRRGLAGLATGELFF. The CDR3 DNA reads TGTGCCAGCAGCCCGAGACGGGGACTAGCGGGACTGGCGACCGGGGAGCTGTTTTTT.

This clonotype occurred many times. The gene calls are TRBV7-9 and TRBJ2-3; 12 bases match TRBD2. The CDR3 loop spans 17 amino acids. CDR1 is SEHNR and CDR2 is FQNEAQ in the germline V gene (reference sequence). The ends lost 5 bases at V and 2 bases at J; junction bases unmatched: 8. CDR3 region: CASSPVGLAGFTDTQYF. CDR3 coding DNA: TGTGCCAGCAGCCCAGTGGGACTAGCGGGCTTCACAGATACGCAGTATTTT.

This chain connects TRBV29-1 to TRBJ2-5; a possible D gene is TRBD2 (6 bases). The length of the CDR3 is 14 residues. The germline V and J ends were trimmed by 7 bases and 4 bases, with 19 bases remaining between them. The germline CDR1 and CDR2 sequences are SQVTM and ANQGSEA. The DNA of the CDR3 is TGCAGCGCACCCCTCACTAGCTCTGCAGAGACCCAGTACTTC. Translated, it gives CSAPLTSSAETQYF. The whole variable domain, remainder taken from reference TRBV29-1 and TRBJ2-5, is SAVISQKPSRDICQRGTSLTIQCQVDSQVTMMFWYRQQPGQSLTLIATANQGSEATYESGFVIDKFPISRPNLTFSTLTVSNMSPEDSSIYLCSAPLTSSAETQYFGPGTRLLVL.

This chain joins TRBV20-1 and TRBJ2-1; weak D call: TRBD1 (5 bases). Germline lookup yields CDR1 DFQATT and CDR2 SNEGSKA (reference sequence). The CDR3 sequence is 15 residues long. Trimming cost V 4 bases and J 4 bases, with 17 bases left between them. The CDR3 DNA follows: TGCAGTGCTACACATCCAACAGGTTTATACAATGAGCAGTTCTTC. It specifies CSATHPTGLYNEQFF.

This clonotype appeared many times. The rearrangement links TRBV29-1 to TRBJ2-5; a weak D match, TRBD1 (6 bases). The V end was cut by 5 bases, the J end by 2 bases, with 12 bases between. CDR1 and CDR2 (germline): SQVTM, ANQGSEA. The CDR3 sequence is 13 residues long. This chain's CDR3 is CSVMTGPQETQYF. CDR3 nucleotides: TGCAGCGTTATGACAGGTCCTCAAGAGACCCAGTACTTC. The whole variable domain, remainder taken from reference TRBV29-1 and TRBJ2-5, is SAVISQKPSRDICQRGTSLTIQCQVDSQVTMMFWYRQQPGQSLTLIATANQGSEATYESGFVIDKFPISRPNLTFSTLTVSNMSPEDSSIYLCSVMTGPQETQYFGPGTRLLVL.

This clonotype came up many times. This chain uses TRBV12-3 or TRBV12-4 with TRBJ2-1; no reliable D call. The V end lost 3 bases, the J end lost 7 bases, and 13 bases lay between the germline ends. The CDR3 has 14 residues. CDR3 protein: CASSLTDGRNEQFF. The CDR3 nucleotides are TGTGCCAGCAGTTTGACGGATGGGCGAAATGAGCAGTTCTTC.

The genes are TRBV12-3 or TRBV12-4 and TRBJ2-1; 13 bases are a match to TRBD2. The CDR3 sequence is 17 residues long. V lost 1 base and J lost 5; bases outside the gene matches: 5. Here the CDR3 reads CASSLGLAGGLNNEQFF. DNA for the CDR3: TGTGCCAGCAGTTTAGGACTAGCGGGGGGTCTTAACAATGAGCAGTTCTTC.

The chain carries TRBV20-1 and TRBJ2-7, with 9 nucleotides matching TRBD1. The CDR3 is made up of 13 amino acids. V was clipped by 6 bases and J by 2 bases; unmatched bases: 5. Per the germline V gene, CDR1 is DFQATT and CDR2 is SNEGSKA (reference sequence). The CDR3 nucleotides are TGCAGTGCAGTCGACAGGGGGGCCTACGAGCAGTACTTC. Its translation: CSAVDRGAYEQYF.

This clonotype was observed many times. DNA for the CDR3: TGCAGCGCCGAAGGGGGGATGAGCTCCTACAATGAGCAGTTCTTC. Residues: CSAEGGMSSYNEQFF. The rearrangement uses TRBV29-1 and TRBJ2-1, with D perhaps matching TRBD1 or TRBD2 (6 bases each). Trimming shortened V by 7 bases and J by 0 bases, and 16 bases separated the two germline ends. Germline V gene data show CDR1 as SQVTM and CDR2 as ANQGSEA. The CDR3 is 15 residues long.

This clonotype showed up many times. The chain links TRBV28 to TRBJ1-5; no clear D. V lost 6 bases and J 2 bases, leaving 8 bases between the germline ends. Germline-derived CDR1 and CDR2 are MDHEN and SYDVKM. The CDR3 has 13 residues. The DNA of the CDR3 is TGTGCCAGCAGGACGATTGGCAATCAGCCCCAGCATTTT. Encoded protein: CASRTIGNQPQHF.

The V call is TRBV5-1, the J call TRBJ2-1; TRBD1 agrees at 8 bases. The V gene end was trimmed by 4 bases and the J gene end by 4 bases; junction bases not matched to a gene: 10. The CDR3 runs 16 residues. Per the germline V gene, CDR1 is SGHRS and CDR2 is YFSETQ. The CDR3 DNA follows: TGCGCCAGCAGCAGAACCGGGACAGGCCCTTACAATGAGCAGTTCTTC. Its protein is CASSRTGTGPYNEQFF.

This clonotype was observed a handful of times. The chain uses TRBV20-1 and TRBJ1-5; a possible D gene is TRBD1 (5 bases). The V gene's germline CDR1 is DFQATT and CDR2 SNEGSKA (reference sequence). The V end lost 6 bases, the J end lost 2 bases, and 17 bases lay between the germline ends. The CDR3 totals 15 residues. CDR3 amino acids: CSASGGSIGNQPQHF. CDR3 sequence (DNA): TGCAGTGCCTCGGGGGGATCCATTGGCAATCAGCCCCAGCATTTT.

This clonotype appeared many times. The chain uses TRBV20-1 and TRBJ2-1; D is unresolved. CDR3 size: 14 residues. Germline V lookup: CDR1 DFQATT, CDR2 SNEGSKA (reference sequence). V dropped 0 bases and J dropped 8 bases, with 14 bases sitting between them. DNA for the CDR3: TGCAGTGCTAGAGATGGCGTATCCTTAGATGAGCAGTTCTTC. It codes for CSARDGVSLDEQFF.

This clonotype was counted at least ten times. The chain is built from TRBV20-1 and TRBJ2-3; D is perhaps TRBD1 or TRBD2 (5 bases each). The CDR3 covers 13 residues. V lost 7 bases and J 4 bases, leaving 15 bases between the germline ends. Germline CDR1 reads DFQATT; CDR2 reads SNEGSKA (reference sequence). The CDR3 DNA is TGCAGTGTTAATTTGGGGGTGGCAGATACGCAGTATTTT. This codes for CSVNLGVADTQYF.

The CDR3 here is CASSYQRLVTQETQYF. CDR3 sequence (DNA): TGTGCCAGCAGTTACCAGCGACTAGTCACCCAAGAGACCCAGTACTTC. The rearrangement links TRBV6-5 to TRBJ2-5; D is perhaps TRBD2 (6 bases). Germline CDR1 reads MNHEY; CDR2 reads SVGAGI. V dropped 2 bases and J dropped 1 base, with 14 bases sitting between them. This CDR3 has 16 residues.